Following are 8 T cell receptor beta chains from one sample sequenced in a study of CD8 T cells in ankylosing spondylitis. MiXCR was run by TCRdb on the 5' RACE reads, yielding one entry per CDR3 protein. The sample has about 150,000 distinct CDR3 sequences, over 9.5% seen once. Input material: blood, either unsorted or a sorted T cell fraction (not recorded which). The receptors here all came from a female donor with ankylosing spondylitis or in good health (not recorded which).

The CDR3 region is CASSLDGISQPQHF. The CDR3 DNA reads as TGTGCCAGCAGCTTAGACGGTATTAGTCAGCCCCAGCATTTT. The chain links TRBV7-8 to TRBJ1-5; D is undetermined. The CDR3 covers 14 residues. Trimming left V 1 base short and J 6 bases short, with 10 bases between. Germline V CDR1 and CDR2: SGHVS, FQNEAQ.

This chain links TRBV20-1 with TRBJ2-2; D uncertain. With 0 bases removed from V and 3 bases from J, the gap between germline ends came to 5 bases. The CDR3 has 13 residues. CDR1 and CDR2 (germline): DFQATT, SNEGSKA (reference sequence). CDR3 residues: CSARDTYTGELFF. In DNA, the CDR3 is TGCAGTGCTAGAGATACTTACACCGGGGAGCTGTTTTTT.

This clonotype was seen ten or more times. This chain uses TRBV3-1 with TRBJ1-5; 7 bases are shared with TRBD1. Trimming took 6 bases from V and 7 from J; bases not matched to a gene: 6. CDR3 length: 13 residues. Per germline, CDR1 LGHDT and CDR2 YNNKEL (reference sequence). Here the CDR3 reads CASSPGGRQPQHF. Here the CDR3 DNA reads TGTGCCAGCAGTCCAGGGGGAAGACAGCCCCAGCATTTT.

This clonotype was detected ten times or more. V and J are TRBV12-3 or TRBV12-4 and TRBJ1-5; no definite D call. The CDR3 length is 12 residues. Trimming removed 5 bases from V and 7 bases from J, with 9 bases in between. The CDR3 protein is CASSAPGQPQHF. The CDR3 DNA reads TGTGCCAGCAGTGCCCCGGGACAGCCCCAGCATTTT.

This clonotype was seen repeatedly, ten times or more. This rearrangement joins TRBV20-1 to TRBJ2-3; D is unclear. Deletions cut 1 base from V and 7 bases from J, with 12 bases between. CDR1 and CDR2 from the germline V gene are DFQATT and SNEGSKA (reference sequence). This CDR3 spans 13 amino acids. The CDR3 DNA follows: TGCAGTGCTAGAGGGCCCACCGTTTATACGCAGTATTTT. Translated, it gives CSARGPTVYTQYF.

The chain employs TRBV14 and TRBJ1-1; D not certain. The CDR3 is 13 amino acids. Trimming pared 2 bases from V and 5 bases from J, leaving 9 bases between. Germline-derived CDR1 and CDR2 are SGHDN and FVKESK. The CDR3 bases are TGTGCCAGCAGCCAAAGCCGGAATACTGAAGCTTTCTTT. This gives the protein CASSQSRNTEAFF.

The chain uses TRBV28 and TRBJ1-2; D gene ambiguous. Germline assignment: CDR1 MDHEN and CDR2 SYDVKM. V lost 10 bases to trimming and J lost 3 bases, with 21 bases between them. The CDR3 runs 15 residues. CDR3 sequence reads: CATQPGPQEYYGYTF. The CDR3 DNA follows: TGTGCCACCCAACCGGGCCCCCAAGAATACTATGGCTACACCTTC.

This chain links TRBV2 with TRBJ2-1; 8 bases fit TRBD2. Germline V gene sequence: CDR1 SNHLY, CDR2 FYNNEI. The length of the CDR3 is 16 residues. Trimming cost V 2 bases and J 2 bases; bases outside gene matches: 5. CDR3 sequence reads: CASSESGLGPYNEQFF. CDR3 nucleotide sequence: TGTGCCAGCAGTGAATCGGGACTAGGACCCTACAATGAGCAGTTCTTC. Drawing the rest from reference TRBV2 and TRBJ2-1, the complete variable domain is EPEVTQTPSHQVTQMGQEVILRCVPISNHLYFYWYRQILGQKVEFLVSFYNNEISEKSEIFDDQFSVERPDGSNFTLKIRSTKLEDSAMYFCASSESGLGPYNEQFFGPGTRLTVL.